This record covers a single TCR beta chain. This record belongs to a study of blood T cell repertoires in COVID-19. Study in general: Collection of acute and convalescent COVID-19 samples took place in the United States, Italy and Spain. The cDNA or gDNA used as material had been derived from T cells, B-cell-depleted T cells, or PBMCs.

Generated by immunoSEQ multiplex PCR, the TCRdb table keeps only in-frame clones and is missing some. The table includes 360,000 or so clones, 85% to 90% detected once. The study assigned cohorts using participant-reported clinical history. The receptor was isolated from a woman between 25 and 40 years old who had recovered from COVID-19. The specimen was PBMCs or T cells enriched from blood (not recorded which).

CDR3 bases: TGTGCCTGGGCGGACCATTCAGGGCAGCCCCAGCATTTT. Its protein product is CAWADHSGQPQHF. The V and J genes are TRBV30 and TRBJ1-5; D is possibly TRBD1 (5 bases). The CDR3 has 13 amino acids. CDR1 GTSNPN and CDR2 SVGIG come from the germline V gene (reference sequence). V lost 5 bases to trimming and J lost 7 bases, with 15 bases between them.